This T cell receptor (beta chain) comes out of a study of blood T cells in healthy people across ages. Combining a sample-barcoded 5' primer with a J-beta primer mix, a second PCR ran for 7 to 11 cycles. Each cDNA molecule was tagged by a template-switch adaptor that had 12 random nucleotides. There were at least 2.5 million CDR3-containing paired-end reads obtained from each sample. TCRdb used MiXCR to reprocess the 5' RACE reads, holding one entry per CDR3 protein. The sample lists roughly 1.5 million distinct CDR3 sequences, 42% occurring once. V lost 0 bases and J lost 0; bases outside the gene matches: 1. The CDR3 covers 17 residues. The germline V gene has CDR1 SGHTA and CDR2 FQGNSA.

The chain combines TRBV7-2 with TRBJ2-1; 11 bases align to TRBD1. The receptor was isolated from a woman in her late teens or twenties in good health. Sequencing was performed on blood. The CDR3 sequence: CASSLAGTGGSYNEQFF. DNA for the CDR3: TGTGCCAGCAGCTTAGCCGGGACAGGGGGCTCCTACAATGAGCAGTTCTTC. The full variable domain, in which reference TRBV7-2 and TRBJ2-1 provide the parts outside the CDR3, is GAGVSQSPSNKVTEKGKDVELRCDPISGHTALYWYRQSLGQGLEFLIYFQGNSAPDKSGLPSDRFSAERTGGSVSTLTIQRTQQEDSAVYLCASSLAGTGGSYNEQFFGPGTRLTVL.